Here is one TCR beta chain with its context. A junction boundary mismatches the germline segment, possibly from a read error. The authors extracted at least 5 micrograms of total RNA per sample. The sample is drawn from a study of blood T cells in healthy people across ages. Study context: Template switching retrieved approximately one barcoded beta molecule for each two T cells.

The V gene's germline CDR1 is SGHVS and CDR2 FNYEAQ. This CDR3 has 18 amino acids. A sample-barcoded 5' primer and a J-beta primer mix were used in a second PCR of about 7 to 12 cycles. TCRdb ran MiXCR on the 5' RACE reads and lists one entry per CDR3 protein. The data contain fewer than 700,000 distinct CDR3 sequences, roughly 43% of them singletons. The clonotype comes from a man aged 80 or over in good health. The chain is built from TRBV7-6 and TRBJ2-3, with D perhaps matching TRBD1 or TRBD2 (7 bases each). The sample comprised blood. CDR3 sequence: CASSPRMGGGAPTDTRYF. CDR3 sequence (DNA): TGTGCCAGCAGCCCCCGCATGGGAGGGGGCGCACCCACAGATACGCGGTATTTT.